The rows below give T cell receptor beta chains drawn from one sample of a study of cytomegalovirus exposure and HLA in healthy donors. Sequencing used immunoSEQ multiplex PCR; TCRdb keeps in-frame clones, though not all of them. The table records more than 140,000 clones, roughly 77% of them present only once. Sequencing used PBMCs. The source is a man aged 35-49 years in good health and CMV-seronegative. CDR3s include the opening cysteine and the closing phenylalanine or tryptophan. The order of the fields is J gene, V gene, clone size, D gene, CDR3 DNA, CDR3 protein. A D gene is named only where the DNA matches it firmly. Clone sizes are given selectively: once, few, many, or a class where the clone is expanded.

>TRBJ2-5|TRBV5-1|NA|TRBD2
TGCGCCAGCAGCAAAGTCTCGATGGGTCTAGCGGGGCCGTCGGAGACCCAGTACTTC
CASSKVSMGLAGPSETQYF
>TRBJ1-5|TRBV19|NA|TRBD1
TGTGCCAGTAGTATCGGTGACAGGGGAAGTGGCAATCAGCCCCAGCATTTT
CASSIGDRGSGNQPQHF
>TRBJ2-1|TRBV11-2|NA|TRBD2
TGTGCCAGCAGCCCGGGACTAGCGGTCGGTAATGAGCAGTTCTTC
CASSPGLAVGNEQFF
>TRBJ1-1|TRBV11-2|few|NA
TGTGCCAGCAGCTTAGAGAGGACTGAAGCTTTCTTT
CASSLERTEAFF
>TRBJ1-6|TRBV4-2|few|NA
TGTGCCAGCAGCCAAGAGGTACAGGGAAATTCACCCCTCCACTTT
CASSQEVQGNSPLHF
>TRBJ2-7|TRBV18|NA|TRBD2
TGTGCCAGCTCACCACCCGGTGGGGGGGGGTACGAGCAGTACTTC
CASSPPGGGGYEQYF
>TRBJ2-3|TRBV5-1|NA|NA
TGCGCCAGCAGCCCAGGACTTTCCCGCACAGATACGCAGTATTTT
CASSPGLSRTDTQYF
>TRBJ2-3|TRBV5-1|few|TRBD1
TGCGCCAGCAGCTTCACAGGGGTAGATACGCAGTATTTT
CASSFTGVDTQYF
>TRBJ2-3|TRBV5-5|once|NA
TGTGCCAGCAGCTTGGTGTCCGGGGTAAATACGCAGTATTTT
CASSLVSGVNTQYF
>TRBJ2-5|TRBV29-1|NA|TRBD1
TGCAGCGTTGAGAACAGGGGTGGGGAGACCCAGTACTTC
CSVENRGGETQYF
>TRBJ2-3|TRBV7-9|NA|TRBD1
TGTGCCAGCAGCTCGGACGGGGGACAGGGAGACACAGATACGCAGTATTTT
CASSSDGGQGDTDTQYF
>TRBJ2-2|TRBV19|few|TRBD1
TGTGCCAGTACGGGCGGACAGGGACCGGCCGGGGAGCTGTTTTTT
CASTGGQGPAGELFF
>TRBJ2-1|TRBV6-5|NA|TRBD2
TGTGCCAGCAGTGAAGGAACGGGAGGTGAGCAGTTCTTC
CASSEGTGGEQFF
>TRBJ1-5|TRBV18|NA|TRBD1
TGTGCCAGCTCCCCGGGACAGAGTTTCAATCAGCCCCAGCATTTT
CASSPGQSFNQPQHF
>TRBJ2-3|TRBV9|NA|NA
TGTGCCAGCAGCGAGAGTAGCACAGATACGCAGTATTTT
CASSESSTDTQYF
>TRBJ1-4|TRBV5-4|NA|NA
TGTGCCAGCAGCGACGGCGGTACAACTAATGAAAAACTGTTTTTT
CASSDGGTTNEKLFF
>TRBJ1-4|TRBV18|NA|TRBD1
TGTGCCAGCTCACCACGCGGGACAGAGAATGAAAAACTGTTTTTT
CASSPRGTENEKLFF
>TRBJ1-2|TRBV5-6|NA|NA
TGTGCCAGCAGCTTGGGGGCTCCCAGGAACTATGGCTACACCTTC
CASSLGAPRNYGYTF
>TRBJ1-5|TRBV25-1|NA|NA
TGTGCCAGCAGTGATCCCGGTTACAATCAGCCCCAGCATTTT
CASSDPGYNQPQHF
>TRBJ1-1|TRBV6-5|once|NA
TGTGCCAGCACTCCCGACACTTTGAACACTGAAGCTTTCTTT
CASTPDTLNTEAFF
>TRBJ1-5|TRBV28|NA|NA
TGTGCCAGCAGTCTGCCAGGGAGCAATCAGCCCCAGCATTTT
CASSLPGSNQPQHF
>TRBJ2-5|TRBV2|NA|NA
TGTGCCAGCACTCAGCAAGAGACCCAGTACTTC
CASTQQETQYF
>TRBJ2-5|TRBV15|NA|TRBD1
TGTGCCACCAGCTCGGGACAGGGCGAGACCCAGTACTTC
CATSSGQGETQYF
>TRBJ2-7|TRBV4-1|NA|NA
TGCGCCAGCAGCCAAGGGCCGGCGGGGCGTCGCGAATACGAGCAGTACTTC
CASSQGPAGRREYEQYF
>TRBJ2-7|TRBV5-1|few|NA
TGCGCCAGCAGTAGGGCAGGGATAACGGACGAGCAGTACTTC
CASSRAGITDEQYF
>TRBJ2-4|TRBV6-5|NA|NA
TGTGCCAGCAGTATTAGACAGAGAGGCTCCATTCAGTACTTC
CASSIRQRGSIQYF
>TRBJ1-3|TRBV15|NA|NA
TGTGCCACCAGCAGAGATTCCGGGGAGGGTGGAAACACCATATATTTT
CATSRDSGEGGNTIYF
>TRBJ1-3|TRBV7-9|NA|TRBD1
TGTGCCAGCAGCCGTATGGGACAGGGTGGAAACACCATATATTTT
CASSRMGQGGNTIYF
>TRBJ1-1|TRBV5-1|few|TRBD1
TGCGCCAGCAGCTTACAGGGGGCAGGGACTGAAGCTTTCTTT
CASSLQGAGTEAFF
>TRBJ1-2|TRBV19|NA|TRBD1
TGTGCCAGCTCGACAGGGGGCGGCCTGGGCTACACCTTC
CASSTGGGLGYTF
>TRBJ2-4|TRBV19|NA|TRBD1
TGTGCCAGTAGTAGACAGGGTGGGGAAAACATTCAGTACTTC
CASSRQGGENIQYF
>TRBJ2-1|TRBV28|NA|TRBD2
TGTGCCAGCATACCGCTAGCGGGGCTAAATGAGCAGTTCTTC
CASIPLAGLNEQFF
>TRBJ2-5|TRBV19|NA|NA
TGTGCCAGTGCCTATGAGGGCCGGGAGACCCAGTACTTC
CASAYEGRETQYF
>TRBJ2-1|TRBV13|NA|NA
TGTGCCAGCAGCTTAGTTGTGGGCGACAATGAGCAGTTCTTC
CASSLVVGDNEQFF
>TRBJ2-3|TRBV18|few|NA
TGTGCCAGCTCCCATACCCCTGGGCGCACAGATACGCAGTATTTT
CASSHTPGRTDTQYF
>TRBJ1-1|TRBV7-8|NA|NA
TGTGCCAGCAGCTTACTTCAGGGGACGAACACTGAAGCTTTCTTT
CASSLLQGTNTEAFF
>TRBJ1-1|TRBV5-1|NA|NA
TGCGCCAGCAGAACAACTACCGACAGCAGTGAGGCTTTCTTT
CASRTTTDSSEAFF
>TRBJ2-7|TRBV5-1|NA|NA
TGCGCCAGCAGCTCCGGGATGCCAGGAGGGCAGTACTTC
CASSSGMPGGQYF
>TRBJ1-4|TRBV6-5|few|NA
TGTGCCAGCAAAGCCGGGACACTAACGGAGGAAAAACTGTTTTTT
CASKAGTLTEEKLFF
>TRBJ2-1|TRBV7-7|NA|NA
TGTGCCAGCAGTCTAGTATTCGACAATGAGCAGTTCTTC
CASSLVFDNEQFF